The 20 T cell receptor beta chains in this list originate from one sample, sequenced in a study of vaccination effects on CD4 cells after COVID-19 (dated by TCRdb to the early 2020s). Which antigens these TCRs recognize remains unknown. The library relied on the immunoSEQ multiplex PCR assay. This immuneACCESS table, as held by TCRdb, lists in-frame sequences with V and J called but not all clones. Of the missing ones, under half trace to an unresolved V gene in checked studies; the others have no known cause. The sample table shows over 8,500 clones, and roughly 80% are seen once. 10% to 11% of the sample comes from the top ten. After about 10 days of culture, CD4+ T cells were isolated with the EasySep CD4+ T cell isolation kit. Each participant got two doses of an mRNA SARS-CoV-2 vaccine, either BNT162b2 or mRNA-1273. The sample was CD4+ T cells from PBMCs cultured without peptide, taken after COVID-19 vaccination. Receptors originate from a human donor who received a COVID-19 vaccine.

The chain uses TRBV11-2 and TRBJ2-5; unclear D gene. The V end lost 5 bases, the J end lost 8 bases, and 18 bases lay between the germline ends. Germline V gene sequence: CDR1 SGHAT, CDR2 FQNNGV. The CDR3 runs to 14 residues. In DNA form, the CDR3 reads TGTGCCAGCAGCCCTCAGGACCTGACCGGTACCCAGTACTTC. Translation: CASSPQDLTGTQYF. Looking up the rest from reference TRBV11-2 and TRBJ2-5 gives the full variable domain: EAGVAQSPRYKIIEKRQSVAFWCNPISGHATLYWYQQILGQGPKLLIQFQNNGVVDDSQLPKDRFSAERLKGVDSTLKIQPAKLEDSAVYLCASSPQDLTGTQYFGPGTRLLVL.

The chain is built from TRBV2 and TRBJ2-1; 8 nucleotides match TRBD2. The CDR3 is 14 residues long. V shed 6 bases, J shed 7 bases, and the junction held 8 bases outside the gene matches. CDR1 SNHLY and CDR2 FYNNEI come from the germline V gene. The DNA of the CDR3 is TGTGCCAGCAGCAACGGACTAGCAAAGAATGAGCAGTTCTTC. It codes for CASSNGLAKNEQFF.

This clone was counted only a few times. The chain uses TRBV9 and TRBJ2-1, with D hard to call. Per the germline V gene, CDR1 is SGDLS and CDR2 is YYNGEE. The CDR3 is made up of 13 amino acids. V shed 4 bases and J shed 3 bases, with 8 bases lying between them. CDR3 DNA sequence: TGTGCCAGCAGCTTCTCAGACTACAATGAGCAGTTCTTC. Translation: CASSFSDYNEQFF.

This chain joins TRBV6-5 and TRBJ2-1; 10 bases align to TRBD2. The V gene end was trimmed by 8 bases and the J gene end by 4 bases; junction bases not matched to a gene: 8. CDR1 and CDR2 from the germline V gene are MNHEY and SVGAGI. The CDR3 runs to 15 residues. The CDR3 loop reads CASGSGTSVYNEQFF. CDR3 in DNA: TGTGCCAGCGGATCCGGGACTAGCGTTTACAATGAGCAGTTCTTC.

The chain links TRBV5-6 to TRBJ1-2, with a possible D match to TRBD1 (6 bases). Per the germline V gene, CDR1 is SGHDT and CDR2 is YYEEEE. The CDR3 consists of 17 residues. Trimming pared 4 bases from V and 5 bases from J, leaving 24 bases between. The CDR3 DNA reads as TGTGCCAGCAGCCCCTCCGGGGGGCGCGGAACCTTTTATGGCTACACCTTC. Translated, it gives CASSPSGGRGTFYGYTF. Variable domain in full (rest from reference TRBV5-6 and TRBJ1-2): DAGVTQSPTHLIKTRGQQVTLRCSPKSGHDTVSWYQQALGQGPQFIFQYYEEEERQRGNFPDRFSGHQFPNYSSELNVNALLLGDSALYLCASSPSGGRGTFYGYTFGSGTRLTVV.

This clone was counted only a few times. The chain joins TRBV5-1 to TRBJ1-6; D call uncertain. The germline gives CDR1 SGHRS, CDR2 YFSETQ. The CDR3 runs 15 residues. Between the trimmed V and J ends, which lost 2 bases and 0 bases, there was a span of 6 bases. CDR3 sequence: CASSFSDSYNSPLHF. The CDR3, as DNA: TGCGCCAGCAGCTTCTCGGACTCCTATAATTCACCCCTCCACTTT.

The chain links TRBV7-2 to TRBJ2-1; 7 positions match TRBD1. The CDR3 contains 13 residues. From germline, CDR1 is SGHTA and CDR2 FQGNSA. Germline trimming cut 6 bases from V and 4 bases from J; bases unmatched to any gene: 3. The CDR3 spells CASSRDRYNEQFF. CDR3 in DNA: TGTGCCAGCAGTCGGGACAGATACAATGAGCAGTTCTTC.

The chain carries TRBV28 and TRBJ1-6, with TRBD1 matching over 10 bases. Germline values: CDR1 MDHEN, CDR2 SYDVKM. This CDR3 spans 14 amino acids. Losses at the gene ends were 6 bases for V and 9 bases for J; bases not matched to a gene: 5. The chain's CDR3 is CASRPGTGVSPLHF. The CDR3, as DNA: TGTGCCAGCAGACCCGGGACAGGGGTTTCACCCCTCCACTTT. The complete variable domain, with remaining parts taken from reference TRBV28 and TRBJ1-6, reads DVKVTQSSRYLVKRTGEKVFLECVQDMDHENMFWYRQDPGLGLRLIYFSYDVKMKEKGDIPEGYSVSREKKERFSLILESASTNQTSMYLCASRPGTGVSPLHFGNGTRLTVT.

The chain combines TRBV20-1 with TRBJ2-5; D is tentatively TRBD1 or TRBD2 (5 bases each). V lost 3 bases and J 1 base, leaving 12 bases between the germline ends. This CDR3 contains 14 residues. CDR1 is DFQATT and CDR2 is SNEGSKA in the germline V gene (reference sequence). DNA for the CDR3: TGCAGTGCTAGTTTATCCGGGGCCCAAGAGACCCAGTACTTC. This encodes CSASLSGAQETQYF.

The chain links TRBV5-1 to TRBJ1-1; 7 positions match TRBD1. The CDR3 length is 12 residues. The V and J ends lost 5 bases and 6 bases, in that order; junction bases with no gene match: 4. Germline V gene sequence: CDR1 SGHRS, CDR2 YFSETQ. The CDR3 coding sequence is TGCGCCAGCAGTCTAGGACAGGCTGAAGCTTTCTTT. Protein product: CASSLGQAEAFF.

CDR3 DNA sequence: TGTGCCAGCAGTACAGGGGGCCGGCTTGGCTACACCTTC. It translates to CASSTGGRLGYTF. The genes are TRBV27 and TRBJ1-2; 9 bases align to TRBD1. Germline CDR1 MNHEY, CDR2 SMNVEV (reference sequence). This CDR3 is 13 amino acids long. J lost 7 bases, V lost 5 bases, and 5 bases had no gene match.

The rearrangement links TRBV9 to TRBJ2-7, with 11 bases fitting TRBD2. CDR1 is SGDLS, CDR2 YYNGEE, per germline. CDR3 length: 18 residues. The ends lost 3 bases at V and 1 base at J; junction bases unmatched: 12. The CDR3, as DNA: TGTGCCAGCAGCGAGCAACTGACTAGCGGGGAGGTTTCCTACGAGCAGTACTTC. It encodes CASSEQLTSGEVSYEQYF.

This chain uses TRBV5-6 with TRBJ1-2, with a tentative D call TRBD1 (5 bases). Germline CDR1 reads SGHDT; CDR2 reads YYEEEE. Deletions cut 0 bases from V and 5 bases from J, with 11 bases between. This CDR3 spans 14 amino acids. CDR3 in DNA: TGTGCCAGCAGCTTGGCCGGGGGTCTATATGGCTACACCTTC. This translates into CASSLAGGLYGYTF.

The chain is built from TRBV6-5 and TRBJ2-5; 7 bases align to TRBD2. The CDR3 has 16 residues. The V gene's germline CDR1 is MNHEY and CDR2 SVGAGI. The V gene end was trimmed by 0 bases and the J gene end by 2 bases; junction bases not matched to a gene: 6. The CDR3 DNA is TGTGCCAGCAGTTACTCAGGGGCTAGCGGACAAGAGACCCAGTACTTC. Translation gives CASSYSGASGQETQYF.

V and J are TRBV4-3 and TRBJ1-1, with unresolved D. The CDR3 has 14 amino acids. Trimming pared 0 bases from V and 6 bases from J, leaving 11 bases between. Germline-derived CDR1 and CDR2 are LGHNA and YSLEER. The CDR3 coding sequence is TGCGCCAGCAGCCAAGATTTTGGAGGCCCTGAAGCTTTCTTT. This codes for CASSQDFGGPEAFF.

The chain has TRBV12-3 or TRBV12-4 and TRBJ2-1; TRBD2 agrees at 8 bases. The CDR3 is 13 residues long. With V trimmed by 6 bases and J by 4 bases, 2 bases remained unmatched. CDR3: CASSRGGYNEQFF. DNA of the CDR3: TGTGCCAGCAGCCGCGGGGGGTACAATGAGCAGTTCTTC.

This clone turned up a few times. This rearrangement joins TRBV20-1 to TRBJ1-6, with no clear D. Trimming shortened V by 3 bases and J by 7 bases, and 16 bases separated the two germline ends. Germline values: CDR1 DFQATT, CDR2 SNEGSKA (reference sequence). The CDR3 runs 15 residues. The CDR3 is CSASIGRSGNSPLHF. In DNA, the CDR3 is TGCAGTGCTAGTATTGGGAGAAGCGGCAATTCACCCCTCCACTTT.

This clone was found once. The gene calls are TRBV10-3 and TRBJ2-3; D is possibly TRBD2 (6 bases). The germline V and J ends were trimmed by 11 bases and 1 base, with 13 bases remaining between them. Per the germline V gene, CDR1 is ENHRY and CDR2 is SYGVKD. The CDR3 has 13 amino acids. In DNA, the CDR3 is TGTGCCGTCGGAGGAGGGGGCACAGATACGCAGTATTTT. Its protein is CAVGGGGTDTQYF.

This clone turned up a few times. The V call is TRBV9, the J call TRBJ1-1; 10 bases align to TRBD1. CDR3 size: 16 residues. CDR1 and CDR2 from the germline V gene are SGDLS and YYNGEE. Germline trimming cut 4 bases from V and 3 bases from J; bases unmatched to any gene: 9. In DNA, the CDR3 is TGTGCCAGCAGCCCCCGGACAGGGGGTCGGGACACTGAAGCTTTCTTT. It encodes CASSPRTGGRDTEAFF.

This clone came up a few times. This chain joins TRBV5-1 and TRBJ2-2; D remains unclear. This CDR3 region has 12 residues. The ends were cut back, 3 bases at V and 7 bases at J, with 7 bases in the middle. CDR1 and CDR2 (germline): SGHRS, YFSETQ. CDR3 DNA sequence: TGCGCCAGCAGCTCCCAGAGCGGGGAGCTGTTTTTT. It codes for CASSSQSGELFF.